The rows below give T cell receptor beta chains drawn from one sample of a study of blood T cell repertoires in COVID-19. Assay: immunoSEQ multiplex PCR; the TCRdb copy retains only in-frame clones and omits some. Among hundreds of thousands of clones listed, approximately 81% were seen once. Sequences were obtained from peripheral blood. Every receptor here comes from a man aged 25 to 40 with active or convalescent COVID-19. The CDR3 runs from the conserved cysteine through the conserved F or W. D genes are given only for firm matches. Clone sizes are given selectively: once, few, many, or a class where the clone is expanded.

j_call clone_size d_call v_call cdr3_nt cdr3_aa
TRBJ1-1 NA NA TRBV7-9 TGTGCCAGCAGCTTAGACATGAACACTGAAGCTTTCTTT CASSLDMNTEAFF
TRBJ2-1 NA TRBD1 TRBV30 TGTGCCTCCCAGACAGGGGGTCACAATGAGCAGTTCTTC CASQTGGHNEQFF
TRBJ2-5 NA NA TRBV7-9 TGTGCCAGCAGCTTAACCGGACAGCGTGAGACCCAGTACTTC CASSLTGQRETQYF
TRBJ1-1 NA NA TRBV12-3/TRBV12-4 TGTGCCAGCGGAGGGCTGAACACTGAAGCTTTCTTT CASGGLNTEAFF
TRBJ1-1 NA NA TRBV6-2/TRBV6-3 TGTGCCAGCAGTTATCAAAGACAGACTGAAGCTTTCTTT CASSYQRQTEAFF
TRBJ1-2 once NA TRBV6-5 TGTGCCAGCAGTTACTCGAGGGAAAGAAACTATGGCTACACCTTC CASSYSRERNYGYTF
TRBJ1-4 NA NA TRBV6-1 TGTGCCAGCAGTGAAGACTGGTTGGACAGTTTTTTT CASSEDWLDSFF
TRBJ2-7 few TRBD2 TRBV4-3 TGCGCCAGCAGCCAAGATAGGACGTCTGGGGGGGCCTACGAGCAGTACTTC CASSQDRTSGGAYEQYF
TRBJ2-7 NA NA TRBV10-3 TGTGCCATCAGTGCGCGAGGATGGGACGAGCAGTACTTC CAISARGWDEQYF
TRBJ2-7 NA NA TRBV6-5 TGTGCCAGCAGTTCCCCCGGGACTCTGACCTACGAGCAGTACTTC CASSSPGTLTYEQYF
TRBJ2-7 few NA TRBV28 TGTGCCAGCAGTCTCCCCCGCCGGGAGCTCGGTTACGAGCAGTACTTC CASSLPRRELGYEQYF
TRBJ1-2 once TRBD1 TRBV2 TGTGCCAGCAGTGAAGGCACAGGGGTTAGGGGCTACACCTTC CASSEGTGVRGYTF
TRBJ1-6 NA NA TRBV24-1 TGTGCCACCAGTGACCATGGACTCAATTCACCCCTCCACTTT CATSDHGLNSPLHF
TRBJ2-7 NA TRBD2 TRBV4-1 TGCGCCAGCAGCCAAGACGGCGGGAGGGCCTACGAGCAGTACTTC CASSQDGGRAYEQYF
TRBJ1-5 NA TRBD1 TRBV5-6 TGTGCCAGCAGCTATGGACAGGGAAGGGCTACTCAGCCCCAGCATTTT CASSYGQGRATQPQHF
TRBJ2-7 NA TRBD2 TRBV7-2 TGTGCCAGCAGCCCGGGACTAGCGGGGGGGACCCTGGGGCAGTACTTC CASSPGLAGGTLGQYF
TRBJ1-5 NA TRBD1 TRBV28 TGTGCCAGCAGTTGGGACAGCCAGCCCCAGCCCCAGCATTTT CASSWDSQPQPQHF
TRBJ2-7 once NA TRBV12-3/TRBV12-4 TGTGCCAGCAGTTTAGAGGGAGCCTACGAGCAGTACTTC CASSLEGAYEQYF
TRBJ2-5 NA NA TRBV27 TGTGCCAGCAGTGGGACCTTCAGGGGGGACCAGTACTTC CASSGTFRGDQYF
TRBJ2-5 once TRBD2 TRBV5-1 TGCGCCAGCAGCTTGGCCGGGGGGTCACCGTACCAAGAGACCCAGTACTTC CASSLAGGSPYQETQYF
TRBJ2-7 NA NA TRBV28 TGTGCCACCACAGGGAACTACGAGCAGTACTTC CATTGNYEQYF
TRBJ2-7 NA NA TRBV6-5 TGTGCCACCCTCGCCCAGGGGGGTACCTACGAGCAGTACTTC CATLAQGGTYEQYF
TRBJ2-3 NA TRBD2 TRBV4-2 TGTGCCAGCAGCCAAGAGGTCGGGACTAGCGTACCAGATACGCAGTATTTT CASSQEVGTSVPDTQYF
TRBJ1-5 NA NA TRBV6-6 TGTGCCAGCAGTTACTCGAGGAGGGGCCTCAATCAGCCCCAGCATTTT CASSYSRRGLNQPQHF
TRBJ2-3 NA NA TRBV9 TGTGCCAGCAGCGTAAAGAGTGGTGGTTCTCCCACAGATACGCAGTATTTT CASSVKSGGSPTDTQYF
TRBJ1-5 NA NA TRBV18 TGTGCCAGCTCACCAGGGGCAGGCGATCAGCCCCAGCATTTT CASSPGAGDQPQHF
TRBJ2-5 few TRBD2 TRBV5-6 TGTGCCAGCAGCCCGGGACTAGCGGGAGGGCTGTCCGGGACCCAGTACTTC CASSPGLAGGLSGTQYF
TRBJ2-3 NA TRBD2 TRBV5-1 TGCGCCAGCAGCCTCTTATGGGGACTAAGCGCCGATCAGGATACGCAGTATTTT CASSLLWGLSADQDTQYF
TRBJ2-7 NA TRBD1 TRBV11-1 TGTGCCAGCAGCGGACAGGGGCGAGGCGAGCAGTACTTC CASSGQGRGEQYF
TRBJ2-5 few NA TRBV6-2/TRBV6-3 TGTGCCAGCAGTTTCCTAGCGCTCCAAGAGACCCAGTACTTC CASSFLALQETQYF
TRBJ1-1 NA NA TRBV28 TGTGCCAGCAGTTTGGCTCGGGGGAGGGGTTACACTGAAGCTTTCTTT CASSLARGRGYTEAFF
TRBJ2-5 NA NA TRBV7-2 TGTGCCAGCAGCTTAGTCGGGCGGGCCGCAGAGACCCAGTACTTC CASSLVGRAAETQYF